Below, 7 T cell receptor beta chains from the same sample are listed, as sequenced in a study of T-cell memory formation after mild COVID-19. Each CDR3 protein is one row after TCRdb ran MiXCR on the 5' RACE reads. The table has about 320,000 distinct CDR3 sequences, 13% to 15% seen once; the top ten hold 20% to 25%. Material: PBMCs or a T cell subset sorted from them (not recorded which). Receptors originate from a man between 18 and 29 years old who had mild COVID-19 (a few samples of this study predate the infection). Cell type and time point are not known.

This clonotype was picked up a small number of times. The rearrangement links TRBV4-1 to TRBJ1-6; D call uncertain. Germline V lookup: CDR1 MGHRA, CDR2 YSYEKL. The CDR3 contains 15 residues. V was pared by 1 base and J by 8 bases, with 12 bases between. CDR3 DNA sequence: TGCGCCAGCAGCCAAGGGGCGCAGGATCATTCACCCCTCCACTTT. Residues: CASSQGAQDHSPLHF.

This clonotype came up a few times. The chain carries TRBV4-3 and TRBJ2-3; D might be TRBD2 (6 bases). The germline V and J ends were trimmed by 1 base and 1 base, with 12 bases remaining between them. CDR3 length equals 16 residues. Germline V CDR1 and CDR2: LGHNA, YSLEER. CDR3 sequence reads: CASSQVSGEGTDTQYF. The CDR3 nucleotides read TGCGCCAGCAGCCAAGTCTCTGGGGAGGGCACAGATACGCAGTATTTT.

This clonotype was counted only a few times. This chain links TRBV4-1 with TRBJ1-6; the match to TRBD1 covers 9 bases. V dropped 3 bases and J dropped 2; count of bases not matched to a gene: 5. The CDR3 loop spans 17 amino acids. CDR1 is MGHRA, CDR2 YSYEKL, per germline. DNA of the CDR3: TGCGCCAGCAGCCATGCCACAGGGGGCGCCTATAATTCACCCCTCCACTTT. Protein sequence: CASSHATGGAYNSPLHF.

In this sample, this clonotype turned up a few times. The chain combines TRBV20-1 with TRBJ2-5, with D maybe TRBD2 (6 bases). Germline-derived CDR1 and CDR2 are DFQATT and SNEGSKA (reference sequence). CDR3 size: 12 residues. V lost 6 bases, J lost 3 bases, and 11 bases lay in between. For the CDR3, the DNA is TGCAGTGCGAAGTGGGGGGAAGAGACCCAGTACTTC. Its translation is CSAKWGEETQYF.

This clonotype was found a few times. The chain joins TRBV5-6 to TRBJ1-1, with a possible D match to TRBD1 (6 bases). The CDR3 is made up of 15 amino acids. CDR1 and CDR2 from the germline V gene are SGHDT and YYEEEE. V gave up 4 bases and J gave up 11 bases, with 24 bases separating them. Written as DNA, the CDR3 is TGTGCCAGCAGCCCCGAAGGGGGGGGAGGAGTGGTTGCTTTCTTT. Residues: CASSPEGGGGVVAFF.

The chain carries TRBV5-1 and TRBJ2-5, with a possible D match to TRBD2 (7 bases). This CDR3 has 12 amino acids. Germline V gene data show CDR1 as SGHRS and CDR2 as YFSETQ. V lost 7 bases and J 2 bases, leaving 9 bases between the germline ends. The CDR3: CASEGGQETQYF. The CDR3, as DNA: TGCGCCAGCGAGGGGGGGCAAGAGACCCAGTACTTC.

CDR3 DNA: TGTGCCAGCAGTGAAGGACTAGCGGGGGAAGATGAGCAGTTCTTC. This sequence encodes CASSEGLAGEDEQFF. The V gene is TRBV2, the J gene TRBJ2-1; 12 bases are a match to TRBD2. In germline, CDR1 is SNHLY, CDR2 FYNNEI. This CDR3 is 15 amino acids long. Trimming at V came to 1 base and at J to 8 bases, leaving 3 bases not matched to a gene.